This passage covers 16 T cell receptor beta chains from one sample sequenced in a study of shared clonotypes between healthy human individuals. Repertoires were generated with immunoSEQ multiplex PCR, while TCRdb's copy carries only in-frame clones and drops some. Seen here are about 490,000 clones, about 72% observed once, and the top ten hold approximately 12%. Sequencing was performed on PBMCs. The source of these receptors is a woman between 40 and 55 years old in good health. Some clones in this sample may be carry-over from other donors' samples.

The V gene is TRBV7-9, the J gene TRBJ2-3; TRBD2 matches 14 bases. This CDR3 has 15 amino acids. Looked up from germline, CDR1 is SEHNR and CDR2 is FQNEAQ (reference sequence). J lost 5 bases, V lost 5 bases, and 3 bases had no gene match. DNA for the CDR3: TGTGCCAGCAGCCGACTAGCGGGAGGGATAGATACGCAGTATTTT. It specifies CASSRLAGGIDTQYF. Filled out from reference TRBV7-9 and TRBJ2-3, the complete variable domain reads DTGVSQNPRHKITKRGQNVTFRCDPISEHNRLYWYRQTLGQGPEFLTYFQNEAQLEKSRLLSDRFSAERPKGSFSTLEIQRTEQGDSAMYLCASSRLAGGIDTQYFGPGTRLTVL.

As for this clone: Other DNA sequences in this specimen translate into the identical CDR3. The gene calls are TRBV29-1 and TRBJ2-7; either TRBD1 or TRBD2 may supply D (5 bases each). CDR3 length: 12 residues. The germline V and J ends were trimmed by 4 bases and 3 bases, with 10 bases remaining between them. Germline CDR1 reads SQVTM; CDR2 reads ANQGSEA. The CDR3 coding sequence is TGCAGCGTTGCAGGGACCGGCTACGAGCAGTACTTC. It specifies CSVAGTGYEQYF.

The genes are TRBV27 and TRBJ1-5; D is perhaps TRBD1 (5 bases). CDR3 size: 14 residues. CDR1 is MNHEY, CDR2 SMNVEV, per germline (reference sequence). With 5 bases removed from V and 4 bases from J, the gap between germline ends came to 12 bases. The CDR3 coding sequence is TGTGCCAGCAGTGCCAGGGCTGGGAATCAGCCCCAGCATTTT. It translates to CASSARAGNQPQHF.

This chain connects TRBV21-1 to TRBJ2-7; whether TRBD1, the table's D call, matches the DNA was not checked. TRBV21-1 is assigned pseudogene status. The CDR3 has 14 residues. The CDR3 loop is CASSIRDRGREQYF. CDR3 nucleotide sequence: TGTGCCAGCAGCATAAGGGACAGGGGAAGGGAGCAGTACTTC.

This chain links TRBV2 with TRBJ1-1; maybe TRBD1 (5 bases). The V and J ends lost 11 bases and 6 bases respectively, with 16 bases between them. The CDR3 extends over 12 amino acids. Germline CDR1 is SNHLY and CDR2 is FYNNEI. The CDR3 is CAGNIAGAEAFF. The CDR3 DNA is TGTGCCGGTAATATAGCGGGGGCTGAAGCTTTCTTT.

This chain uses TRBV6-1 with TRBJ2-2; either TRBD1 or TRBD2 may fit D (6 bases each). This CDR3 has 14 residues. CDR1 is MNHNS, CDR2 SASEGT, per germline. Trimming shortened V by 6 bases and J by 5 bases, and 13 bases separated the two germline ends. CDR3 in amino acids: CASSPRGGTGELFF. CDR3 DNA: TGTGCCAGCAGCCCCAGGGGAGGAACCGGGGAGCTGTTTTTT.

This clone was counted ten times or more. This rearrangement joins TRBV11-2 to TRBJ2-3; D is undetermined. Germline V gives CDR1 SGHAT, CDR2 FQNNGV. CDR3 length equals 18 residues. Trimming took off 4 bases at V and 2 bases at J, with 22 bases between the two ends. The CDR3 loop reads CASSSKSVGRFVTDTQYF. In DNA, the CDR3 is TGTGCCAGCAGCTCCAAGTCGGTCGGCAGATTTGTCACAGATACGCAGTATTTT.

The rearrangement links TRBV6-1 to TRBJ2-7; D is unresolved. The CDR3 length is 12 residues. Germline values: CDR1 MNHNS, CDR2 SASEGT. The germline V and J ends were trimmed by 4 bases and 3 bases, with 7 bases remaining between them. The CDR3 loop is CASSGRNYEQYF. The CDR3 coding sequence is TGTGCCAGCAGTGGTAGAAACTACGAGCAGTACTTC.

This clone was seen a few times. The chain carries TRBV5-1 and TRBJ2-7, with D possibly being TRBD1 (6 bases). V was clipped by 5 bases and J by 9 bases, with 15 bases between them. Germline CDR1 SGHRS, CDR2 YFSETQ. The CDR3 consists of 12 residues. CDR3 coding DNA: TGCGCCAGCAGTCCCCAGGGGAATGTGCAGTACTTC. Protein product: CASSPQGNVQYF.

The chain joins TRBV28 to TRBJ1-2; 9 bases match TRBD1. CDR3 length: 13 residues. Germline trimming cut 6 bases from V and 7 bases from J; bases unmatched to any gene: 6. Germline V gives CDR1 MDHEN, CDR2 SYDVKM. CDR3 sequence (DNA): TGTGCCAGCAGGACAGGGGGAGACAGTGGCTACACCTTC. Amino acids: CASRTGGDSGYTF.

V and J are TRBV27 and TRBJ2-4; possibly TRBD1 for D (5 bases). Deletions cut 2 bases from V and 6 bases from J, with 8 bases between. The CDR3 totals 13 residues. CDR1 is MNHEY and CDR2 is SMNVEV in the germline V gene (reference sequence). The CDR3 sequence is CASSLRGRNIQYF. The CDR3 DNA reads as TGTGCCAGCAGTTTAAGGGGAAGAAACATTCAGTACTTC.

The chain links TRBV11-2 to TRBJ2-5, with 7 bases lining up with TRBD1. Germline V lookup: CDR1 SGHAT, CDR2 FQNNGV. Trimming cost V 4 bases and J 5 bases; bases outside gene matches: 19. The CDR3 extends over 18 amino acids. CDR3 in DNA: TGTGCCAGCAGCTCCCCTAGGGGGCCCACAGGGCCAGGGGAGACCCAGTACTTC. This gives the protein CASSSPRGPTGPGETQYF.

Turning to this clone: At one boundary the junction diverges from the germline segment, which might be a read error. In DNA, the CDR3 is TGTGCTAGCAGCCCGGACAGGCAAGAGACCCAGTACTTC. Translation gives CASSPDRQETQYF. J is TRBJ2-5 and V is TRBV7-7; 7 bases are a match to TRBD1. The germline V gene encodes CDR1 SSHAT and CDR2 FNYEAQ (reference sequence). This CDR3 has 13 amino acids.

This clone was seen only once. This chain uses TRBV4-2 with TRBJ2-7; D uncertain. The CDR3 length is 14 residues. V dropped 2 bases and J dropped 0 bases, with 8 bases sitting between them. CDR1 LGHNA and CDR2 YNFKEQ come from the germline V gene. The CDR3 DNA sequence: TGTGCCAGCAGCCAACCAGGAGACTCCTACGAGCAGTACTTC. It codes for CASSQPGDSYEQYF.

The chain employs TRBV28 and TRBJ1-5; D is undetermined. With 8 bases removed from V and 0 bases from J, the gap between germline ends came to 8 bases. The CDR3 has 13 amino acids. Germline V gene lookup returns CDR1 MDHEN and CDR2 SYDVKM. CDR3 region: CASAAYSNQPQHF. The CDR3 DNA reads TGTGCCAGCGCTGCTTATAGCAATCAGCCCCAGCATTTT.

The gene calls are TRBV27 and TRBJ2-2; 9 bases align to TRBD2. V was pared by 3 bases and J by 2 bases, with 4 bases of the junction left unmatched. CDR3 size: 16 residues. Germline CDR1 and CDR2: MNHEY and SMNVEV (reference sequence). CDR3 DNA sequence: TGTGCCAGCAGTTTTCCTAGCGGGATCAACACCGGGGAGCTGTTTTTT. This gives the protein CASSFPSGINTGELFF.